This T cell receptor beta chain was sequenced for a study of cytomegalovirus exposure and HLA in healthy donors. Trimming cost V 5 bases and J 5 bases; bases outside gene matches: 12. The CDR3 is made up of 16 amino acids. Germline values: CDR1 SGHAT, CDR2 FQNNGV. Study observations and caveats: TCR beta V- and J-gene trimming was later associated with a missense DCLRE1C variant. Later analysis reportedly placed an Asian-associated ancestry cluster below the roughly 680-donor mean in N-insertions. The authors judged a highly shared variant cluster likely a sequencing artifact.

Regarding this clone: Its specificity is unknown.

PCR primers comprised 60 Vbeta and 13 Jbeta primers. Assay used: immunoSEQ multiplex PCR; TCRdb lists only in-frame clones, some missing. The table has some 87,000 clones, 55% to 75% seen once. The sequenced material came from PBMCs. The TCR comes from a woman between 50 and 59 years old in good health and CMV-seropositive. This chain joins TRBV11-2 and TRBJ2-5, with 9 bases that match TRBD1. The CDR3 DNA reads as TGTGCCAGCAGCCTAAGTGGGGGACAGGGATGGGAGACCCAGTACTTC. This encodes CASSLSGGQGWETQYF.